This T cell receptor beta chain was sequenced during a study of shared clonotypes between healthy human individuals. V was trimmed by 5 bases and J by 5 bases, leaving 14 bases between them. Germline V gives CDR1 SGHNT, CDR2 YYREEE (reference sequence). The CDR3 loop spans 13 amino acids. Profiling relied on immunoSEQ multiplex PCR, and the TCRdb table lists in-frame clones only, not all of them. The sample lists around 2.1 million clones; approximately 94% were seen once. The source of this sequence is a young man in good health. Material: naive CD4+ T cells sorted from blood. Subset specified: CD45RA+ positively selected. The chain combines TRBV5-4 with TRBJ2-7; D may be TRBD1 or TRBD2 (5 bases each). The CDR3: CASSEGMGDEQYF. The CDR3 DNA reads TGTGCCAGCAGTGAGGGGATGGGGGACGAGCAGTACTTC.